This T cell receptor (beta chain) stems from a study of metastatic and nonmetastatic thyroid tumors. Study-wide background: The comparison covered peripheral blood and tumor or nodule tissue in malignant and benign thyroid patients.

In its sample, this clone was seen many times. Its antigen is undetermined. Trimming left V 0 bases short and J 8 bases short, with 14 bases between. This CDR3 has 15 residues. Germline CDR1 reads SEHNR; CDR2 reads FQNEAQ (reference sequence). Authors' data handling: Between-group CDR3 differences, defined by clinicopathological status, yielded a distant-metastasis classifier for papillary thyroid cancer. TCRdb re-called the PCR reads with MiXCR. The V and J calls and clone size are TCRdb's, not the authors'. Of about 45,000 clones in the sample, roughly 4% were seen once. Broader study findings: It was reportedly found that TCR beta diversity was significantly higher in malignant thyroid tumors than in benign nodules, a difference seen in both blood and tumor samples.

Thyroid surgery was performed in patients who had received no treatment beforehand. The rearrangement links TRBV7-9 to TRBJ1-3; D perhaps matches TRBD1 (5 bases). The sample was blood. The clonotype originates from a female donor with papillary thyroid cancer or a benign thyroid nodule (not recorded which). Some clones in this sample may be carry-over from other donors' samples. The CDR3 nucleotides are TGTGCCAGCAGCTTAGCACAGGCCCCTCGGGACACCATATATTTT. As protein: CASSLAQAPRDTIYF. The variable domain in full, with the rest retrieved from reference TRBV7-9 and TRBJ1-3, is DTGVSQNPRHKITKRGQNVTFRCDPISEHNRLYWYRQTLGQGPEFLTYFQNEAQLEKSRLLSDRFSAERPKGSFSTLEIQRTEQGDSAMYLCASSLAQAPRDTIYFGEGSWLTVV.